These T cell receptor beta chains were read from a single sample in a study of blood T cell repertoires in COVID-19. The method was immunoSEQ multiplex PCR; TCRdb's version includes in-frame clones alone and lacks a portion of them. Of tens of thousands of clones listed, roughly 84% are singletons. The specimen was peripheral blood. The receptor set was obtained from a man aged 60 to 75 with acute or convalescent COVID-19. Both conserved end residues are part of each CDR3. Each record gives: V gene, J gene, clone size, D gene, CDR3 protein, CDR3 DNA. The D gene is left open where the match is weak. Rows may omit the clone size; those that give it use once, few, many or a size class.

v_call: TRBV5-6
j_call: TRBJ1-6
clone_size: -
d_call: TRBD1
cdr3_aa: CASSPGQYNSPLHF
cdr3_nt: TGTGCCAGCAGCCCGGGACAGTATAATTCACCCCTCCACTTT

v_call: TRBV2
j_call: TRBJ2-3
clone_size: -
d_call: -
cdr3_aa: CASRVATLEADTQYF
cdr3_nt: TGTGCCAGCAGAGTCGCGACCCTAGAGGCAGATACGCAGTATTTT

v_call: TRBV5-1
j_call: TRBJ1-1
clone_size: -
d_call: -
cdr3_aa: CASSFGGTANTEAFF
cdr3_nt: TGCGCCAGCAGCTTCGGGGGGACGGCGAACACTGAAGCTTTCTTT

v_call: TRBV15
j_call: TRBJ2-7
clone_size: -
d_call: TRBD2
cdr3_aa: CATSRDIGLANYEQYF
cdr3_nt: TGTGCCACCAGCAGAGATATTGGACTAGCGAACTACGAGCAGTACTTC

v_call: TRBV6-5
j_call: TRBJ1-1
clone_size: -
d_call: -
cdr3_aa: CASSLGSGGPTEAFF
cdr3_nt: TGTGCCAGCAGTTTAGGCAGTGGAGGGCCAACTGAAGCTTTCTTT

v_call: TRBV6-2/TRBV6-3
j_call: TRBJ1-2
clone_size: -
d_call: TRBD1
cdr3_aa: CASSRSGQGSHGYTF
cdr3_nt: TGTGCCAGCAGCCGATCCGGACAGGGCTCGCATGGCTACACCTTC

v_call: TRBV4-1
j_call: TRBJ2-5
clone_size: -
d_call: TRBD1
cdr3_aa: CASSPPGQQETQYF
cdr3_nt: TGCGCCAGCAGCCCACCGGGACAGCAAGAGACCCAGTACTTC

v_call: TRBV12-3/TRBV12-4
j_call: TRBJ2-1
clone_size: -
d_call: -
cdr3_aa: CASSFGAYNEQFF
cdr3_nt: TGTGCCAGCAGTTTTGGGGCTTACAATGAGCAGTTCTTC

v_call: TRBV7-3
j_call: TRBJ2-1
clone_size: few
d_call: -
cdr3_aa: CASSPRAGLYNEQFF
cdr3_nt: TGTGCCAGCAGCCCCCGGGCAGGGCTGTACAATGAGCAGTTCTTC

v_call: TRBV19
j_call: TRBJ1-6
clone_size: -
d_call: -
cdr3_aa: CASSLRGWDSPLHF
cdr3_nt: TGTGCCAGTAGTCTCAGGGGTTGGGATTCACCCCTCCACTTT

v_call: TRBV5-5
j_call: TRBJ2-7
clone_size: -
d_call: -
cdr3_aa: CASSFLTGGSYEQYF
cdr3_nt: TGTGCCAGCAGCTTTCTGACAGGCGGTTCCTACGAGCAGTACTTC

v_call: TRBV21-1
j_call: TRBJ1-2
clone_size: -
d_call: -
cdr3_aa: CASSKVGGDGYTF
cdr3_nt: TGTGCCAGCAGCAAAGTTGGGGGCGATGGCTACACCTTC

v_call: TRBV4-1
j_call: TRBJ1-2
clone_size: -
d_call: TRBD1
cdr3_aa: CASSHSPGQPAESGYTF
cdr3_nt: TGCGCCAGCAGCCATAGCCCGGGACAGCCGGCGGAGAGTGGCTACACCTTC

v_call: TRBV19
j_call: TRBJ1-5
clone_size: -
d_call: -
cdr3_aa: CASSASLQTGYSNQPQHF
cdr3_nt: TGTGCCAGTAGTGCGTCCCTTCAGACAGGATATAGCAATCAGCCCCAGCATTTT

v_call: TRBV19
j_call: TRBJ2-2
clone_size: -
d_call: TRBD1
cdr3_aa: CASSITWTGEAGELFF
cdr3_nt: TGTGCCAGTAGTATAACGTGGACAGGGGAGGCCGGGGAGCTGTTTTTT

v_call: TRBV25-1
j_call: TRBJ2-3
clone_size: -
d_call: TRBD1
cdr3_aa: CASSETGGRTDTQYF
cdr3_nt: TGTGCCAGCAGTGAAACAGGGGGGCGCACAGATACGCAGTATTTT

v_call: TRBV5-6
j_call: TRBJ2-5
clone_size: few
d_call: TRBD2
cdr3_aa: CASSDELAGDLQETQYF
cdr3_nt: TGTGCCAGCAGCGATGAACTAGCGGGGGACCTCCAAGAGACCCAGTACTTC

v_call: TRBV2
j_call: TRBJ2-4
clone_size: -
d_call: TRBD1
cdr3_aa: CASIRDRENIQYF
cdr3_nt: TGTGCCAGCATTAGGGACAGGGAAAACATTCAGTACTTC

v_call: TRBV7-2
j_call: TRBJ2-2
clone_size: -
d_call: TRBD1
cdr3_aa: CASSTRAGGGELFF
cdr3_nt: TGTGCCAGCAGCACTAGGGCAGGGGGCGGGGAGCTGTTTTTT

v_call: TRBV12-5
j_call: TRBJ1-5
clone_size: -
d_call: -
cdr3_aa: CASGKSGGARRLQHF
cdr3_nt: TGTGCTAGTGGCAAAAGTGGTGGGGCCCGCCGGCTCCAGCATTTT

v_call: TRBV4-2
j_call: TRBJ2-6
clone_size: -
d_call: -
cdr3_aa: CASSRRAGGYVSGANVLTF
cdr3_nt: TGTGCCAGCAGCCGGAGGGCCGGAGGGTACGTTTCTGGGGCCAACGTCCTGACTTTC

v_call: TRBV7-6
j_call: TRBJ1-1
clone_size: -
d_call: -
cdr3_aa: CASSDLTPEAFF
cdr3_nt: TGTGCCAGCAGCGATCTGACACCTGAAGCTTTCTTT

v_call: TRBV7-2
j_call: TRBJ2-1
clone_size: once
d_call: -
cdr3_aa: CASSLVQVGHNEQFF
cdr3_nt: TGTGCCAGCAGCTTAGTACAGGTCGGGCACAATGAGCAGTTCTTC

v_call: TRBV5-1
j_call: TRBJ2-5
clone_size: -
d_call: TRBD2
cdr3_aa: CASSLAPTSGQETQYF
cdr3_nt: TGCGCCAGCAGCTTGGCCCCAACTAGCGGCCAAGAGACCCAGTACTTC

v_call: TRBV7-9
j_call: TRBJ1-6
clone_size: -
d_call: TRBD1
cdr3_aa: CASSPRGQANSPLHF
cdr3_nt: TGTGCCAGCAGCCCCCGGGGACAGGCAAATTCACCCCTCCACTTT

v_call: TRBV7-9
j_call: TRBJ2-5
clone_size: -
d_call: TRBD2
cdr3_aa: CASSAPQRGAQETQYF
cdr3_nt: TGTGCCAGCAGCGCCCCACAGCGGGGCGCCCAAGAGACCCAGTACTTC

v_call: TRBV2
j_call: TRBJ1-1
clone_size: -
d_call: -
cdr3_aa: CASSETSRPTEAFF
cdr3_nt: TGTGCCAGCAGTGAGACTTCCAGACCCACTGAAGCTTTCTTT

v_call: TRBV28
j_call: TRBJ2-5
clone_size: -
d_call: -
cdr3_aa: CASSLLLGASVETQYF
cdr3_nt: TGTGCCAGCAGTTTATTATTGGGGGCCTCTGTTGAGACCCAGTACTTC

v_call: TRBV7-6
j_call: TRBJ1-3
clone_size: -
d_call: -
cdr3_aa: CASSLGGRSNSGNTIYF
cdr3_nt: TGTGCCAGCAGCTTAGGGGGCAGATCTAACTCTGGAAACACCATATATTTT

v_call: TRBV29-1
j_call: TRBJ1-2
clone_size: -
d_call: -
cdr3_aa: CSVVRDTNYGYTF
cdr3_nt: TGCAGCGTTGTCCGGGACACTAACTATGGCTACACCTTC

v_call: TRBV5-4
j_call: TRBJ2-3
clone_size: few
d_call: -
cdr3_aa: CASSLASSDTQYF
cdr3_nt: TGTGCCAGCAGCTTGGCCTCCTCAGATACGCAGTATTTT

v_call: TRBV5-5
j_call: TRBJ2-7
clone_size: -
d_call: -
cdr3_aa: CASSLGEADEQYF
cdr3_nt: TGTGCCAGCAGCTTGGGGGAGGCCGACGAGCAGTACTTC

v_call: TRBV19
j_call: TRBJ1-1
clone_size: few
d_call: -
cdr3_aa: CASSGGLGNTEAFF
cdr3_nt: TGTGCCAGTAGTGGGGGACTAGGCAACACTGAAGCTTTCTTT

v_call: TRBV20-1
j_call: TRBJ2-3
clone_size: -
d_call: TRBD2
cdr3_aa: CSASKPGGGTDTQYF
cdr3_nt: TGCAGTGCTAGTAAACCGGGGGGGGGCACAGATACGCAGTATTTT

v_call: TRBV11-2
j_call: TRBJ1-2
clone_size: -
d_call: -
cdr3_aa: CASSLLQVAYGYTF
cdr3_nt: TGTGCCAGCAGCTTACTCCAGGTCGCCTATGGCTACACCTTC

v_call: TRBV5-5
j_call: TRBJ2-2
clone_size: -
d_call: -
cdr3_aa: CASSFWGANTGELFF
cdr3_nt: TGTGCCAGCAGCTTCTGGGGGGCGAACACCGGGGAGCTGTTTTTT

v_call: TRBV28
j_call: TRBJ2-1
clone_size: -
d_call: TRBD1
cdr3_aa: CASRSPGQGGNEQFF
cdr3_nt: TGTGCCAGCAGATCCCCGGGACAGGGTGGAAATGAGCAGTTCTTC

v_call: TRBV2
j_call: TRBJ2-3
clone_size: -
d_call: TRBD2
cdr3_aa: CASGQGTSGDTQYF
cdr3_nt: TGTGCCAGCGGCCAAGGGACTAGCGGGGATACGCAGTATTTT

v_call: TRBV7-9
j_call: TRBJ1-6
clone_size: -
d_call: -
cdr3_aa: CASSLGVYGSYNSPLHF
cdr3_nt: TGTGCCAGCAGCTTAGGTGTCTACGGTAGTTATAATTCACCCCTCCACTTT